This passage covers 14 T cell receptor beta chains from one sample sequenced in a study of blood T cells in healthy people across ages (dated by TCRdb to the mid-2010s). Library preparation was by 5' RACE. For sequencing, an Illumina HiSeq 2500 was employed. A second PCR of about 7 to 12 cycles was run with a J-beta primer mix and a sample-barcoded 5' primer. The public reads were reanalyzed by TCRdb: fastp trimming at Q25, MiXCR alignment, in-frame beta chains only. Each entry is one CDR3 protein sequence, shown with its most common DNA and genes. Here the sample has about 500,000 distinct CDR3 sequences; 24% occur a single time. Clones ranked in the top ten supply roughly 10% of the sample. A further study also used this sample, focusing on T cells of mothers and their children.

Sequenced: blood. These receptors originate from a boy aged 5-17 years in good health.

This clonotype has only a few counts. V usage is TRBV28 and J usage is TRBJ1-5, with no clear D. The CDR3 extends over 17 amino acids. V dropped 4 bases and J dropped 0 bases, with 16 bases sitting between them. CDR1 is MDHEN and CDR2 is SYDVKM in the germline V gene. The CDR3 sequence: CASSSHPVAYSNQPQHF. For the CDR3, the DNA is TGTGCCAGCAGTTCCCATCCGGTCGCGTATAGCAATCAGCCCCAGCATTTT.

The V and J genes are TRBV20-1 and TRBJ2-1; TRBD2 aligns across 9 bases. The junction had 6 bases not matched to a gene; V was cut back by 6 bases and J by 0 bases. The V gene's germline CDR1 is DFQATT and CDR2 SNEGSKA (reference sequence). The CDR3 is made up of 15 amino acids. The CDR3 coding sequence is TGCAGTGCCTATAGCGGGGGTCTCTCCTACAATGAGCAGTTCTTC. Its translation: CSAYSGGLSYNEQFF.

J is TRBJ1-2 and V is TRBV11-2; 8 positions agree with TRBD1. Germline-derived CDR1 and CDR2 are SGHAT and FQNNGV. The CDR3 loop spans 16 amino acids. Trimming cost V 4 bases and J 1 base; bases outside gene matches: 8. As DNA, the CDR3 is TGTGCCAGCAGCTCGCTCGGACAGGGTCATAACTATGGCTACACCTTC. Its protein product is CASSSLGQGHNYGYTF.

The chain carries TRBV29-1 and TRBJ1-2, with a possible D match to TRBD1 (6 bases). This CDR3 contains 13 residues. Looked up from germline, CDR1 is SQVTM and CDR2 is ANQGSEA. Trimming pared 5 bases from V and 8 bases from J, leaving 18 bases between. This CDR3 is CSVTPTGGGGYTF. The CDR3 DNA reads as TGCAGCGTTACCCCGACAGGCGGAGGGGGCTACACCTTC.

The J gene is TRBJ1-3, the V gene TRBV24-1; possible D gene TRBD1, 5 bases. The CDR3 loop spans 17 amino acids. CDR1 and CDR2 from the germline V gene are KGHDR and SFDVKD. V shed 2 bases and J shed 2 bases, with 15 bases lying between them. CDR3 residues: CATSDSPRGATGNTIYF. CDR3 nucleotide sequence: TGTGCCACCAGTGATTCCCCGAGGGGTGCGACTGGAAACACCATATATTTT.

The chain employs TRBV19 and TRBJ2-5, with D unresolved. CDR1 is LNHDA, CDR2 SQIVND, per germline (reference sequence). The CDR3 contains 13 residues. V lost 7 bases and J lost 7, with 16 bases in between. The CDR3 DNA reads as TGTGCCAGTACCCCGTCGGATGGTGGGACCCAGTACTTC. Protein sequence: CASTPSDGGTQYF.

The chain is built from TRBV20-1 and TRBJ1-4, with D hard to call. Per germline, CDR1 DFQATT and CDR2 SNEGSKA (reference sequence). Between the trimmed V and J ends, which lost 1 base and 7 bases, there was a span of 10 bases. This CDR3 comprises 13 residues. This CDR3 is CSARVGMSEKLFF. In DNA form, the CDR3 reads TGCAGTGCTAGAGTAGGGATGAGTGAAAAACTGTTTTTT.

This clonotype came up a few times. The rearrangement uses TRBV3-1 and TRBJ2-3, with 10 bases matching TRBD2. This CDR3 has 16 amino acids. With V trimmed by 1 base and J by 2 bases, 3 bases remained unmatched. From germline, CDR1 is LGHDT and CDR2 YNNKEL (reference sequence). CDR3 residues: CASSQVAGGLTDTQYF. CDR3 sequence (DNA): TGTGCCAGCAGCCAAGTAGCGGGGGGCCTCACAGATACGCAGTATTTT.

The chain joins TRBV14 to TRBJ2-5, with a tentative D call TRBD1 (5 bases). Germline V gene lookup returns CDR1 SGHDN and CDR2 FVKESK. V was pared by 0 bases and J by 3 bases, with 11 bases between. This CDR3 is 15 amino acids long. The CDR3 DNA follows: TGTGCCAGCAGCCAAGATCCAGGCAGGGAAGAGACCCAGTACTTC. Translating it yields CASSQDPGREETQYF.

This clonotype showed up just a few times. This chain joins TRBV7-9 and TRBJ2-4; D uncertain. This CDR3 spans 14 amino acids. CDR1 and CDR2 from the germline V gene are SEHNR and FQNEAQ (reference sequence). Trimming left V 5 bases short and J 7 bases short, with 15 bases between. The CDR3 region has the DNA TGTGCCAGCAGCCCCCCCTTGACGGGTAACATTCAGTACTTC. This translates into CASSPPLTGNIQYF.

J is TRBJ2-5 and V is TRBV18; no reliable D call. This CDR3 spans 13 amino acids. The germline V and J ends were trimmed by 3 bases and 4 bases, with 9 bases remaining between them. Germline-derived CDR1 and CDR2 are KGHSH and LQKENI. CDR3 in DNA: TGTGCCAGCTCACCCGGAAGAGCAGAGACCCAGTACTTC. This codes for CASSPGRAETQYF.

CDR3 amino acids: CASSHAGGRSPYEQYF. The DNA for the CDR3 is TGTGCCAGCAGCCACGCTGGCGGGAGGAGTCCCTACGAGCAGTACTTC. V usage is TRBV7-2 and J usage is TRBJ2-1, with 8 nucleotides matching TRBD2. The J call is in doubt because the DNA end fits TRBJ2-7 better. Germline V gene data show CDR1 as SGHTA and CDR2 as FQGNSA. The CDR3 covers 16 residues.

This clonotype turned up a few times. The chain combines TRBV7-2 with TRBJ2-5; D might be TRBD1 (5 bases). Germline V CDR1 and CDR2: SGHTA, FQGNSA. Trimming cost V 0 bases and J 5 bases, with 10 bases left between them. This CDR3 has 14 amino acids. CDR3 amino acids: CASSLAQGTETQYF. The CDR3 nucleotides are TGTGCCAGCAGCTTAGCCCAGGGAACGGAGACCCAGTACTTC. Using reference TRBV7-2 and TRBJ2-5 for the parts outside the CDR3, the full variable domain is GAGVSQSPSNKVTEKGKDVELRCDPISGHTALYWYRQSLGQGLEFLIYFQGNSAPDKSGLPSDRFSAERTGGSVSTLTIQRTQQEDSAVYLCASSLAQGTETQYFGPGTRLLVL.

The CDR3 spells CSADGGTVPNEQFF. CDR3 DNA: TGCAGTGCTGATGGGGGCACAGTGCCCAATGAGCAGTTCTTC. V usage is TRBV20-1 and J usage is TRBJ2-1, with D possibly being TRBD1 (6 bases). Germline CDR1 is DFQATT and CDR2 is SNEGSKA (reference sequence). The CDR3 totals 14 residues. Trimming stripped 5 bases from V and 6 bases from J, with 17 bases between.